This TCR beta chain emerged from a study of a mutant IDH1 vaccine in newly diagnosed glioma. The overall study: Patients got radiotherapy, temozolomide, or both beforehand, and most got both. Study-wide findings and caveats: Researchers report vaccine-induced immune responses in 93.3% of patients. With respect to changes in top peripheral T cell clonotypes, pseudoprogression seemed unrelated.

This CDR3 has 13 residues. The V end lost 2 bases, the J end lost 6 bases, and 7 bases lay between the germline ends. Germline assignment: CDR1 SEHNR and CDR2 FQNEAQ (reference sequence). Of note for this clone: What it recognizes is unknown.

Assay used: immunoSEQ multiplex PCR; TCRdb lists only in-frame clones, some missing. The sample has about 66,000 clones, 65% to 90% seen once. This sample's time point: baseline, week 1 (first vaccination visit). Treatment in this sample: pre-vaccination baseline after standard-of-care therapy. This sequence joins TRBV7-9 and TRBJ2-2; unclear D gene. The origin of this receptor is a man aged 25 to 45 with glioma. This specimen consisted of PBMCs, obtained from a glioma patient treated with radiotherapy, temozolomide or both. CDR3 sequence reads: CASSLSKPGELFF. CDR3 DNA sequence: TGTGCCAGCAGCTTATCGAAGCCCGGGGAGCTGTTTTTT.